What follows is one T cell receptor beta chain and its context. The entry originates in a study of response to subunit inactivated influenza vaccine. TCRdb used MiXCR to reprocess the RT-PCR reads, holding one entry per CDR3 protein. This sample has about 570,000 distinct CDR3 sequences, with roughly 10% found just once. The CDR3 spans 13 residues. Per germline, CDR1 LGHDT and CDR2 YNNKEL (reference sequence). Trimming stripped 7 bases from V and 3 bases from J, with 12 bases between. The sample was also reused in another study, on T cells expressing NK-cell markers. That investigation notes: TCR beta libraries carry UMIs added by 5'RACE template switching. Investigators obtained TCR beta repertoires from sorted CD3+CD56+NKG2C+, CD3+CD56+NKG2C- and CD3+CD56-NKG2C+ T cells. Seven of the eight sequenced donors were classified as HCMV-seropositive, and one was classified as seronegative. Several experiments added an anti-gamma-delta TCR antibody to sort only alpha-beta TCR T cells. Leadership of the CD3+CD56-NKG2C+ fraction also belonged to these clonotypes in several donors.

The sequence derives from a middle-aged man who received an inactivated influenza vaccine. The specimen comprised PBMCs from blood, sampled on the day of vaccination. The rearrangement links TRBV3-1 to TRBJ2-5; perhaps TRBD2 as D (6 bases). CDR3 sequence (DNA): TGTGCCAGCACGCCCCGGACTAAAGAGACCCAGTACTTC. The encoded protein is CASTPRTKETQYF.